This is a list of T cell receptor beta chains from one sample in a study of blood T cell repertoires in COVID-19. The data were produced by immunoSEQ multiplex PCR, yet TCRdb's version contains in-frame clones alone and is incomplete. The repertoire has 110,000 or so clones, around 83% of them found once; the top ten carry 5.5%. The sequencing input was peripheral blood. All receptors derive from a woman in her sixties with COVID-19, enrolled during active disease. CDR3s include the opening cysteine and the closing phenylalanine or tryptophan. The order of the fields is J gene, clone size, V gene, D gene, CDR3 DNA, CDR3 protein. The D gene is left open where the match is weak. Only some rows state a clone size, as once, few, many or a class for expanded clones.

J: TRBJ1-3
size: -
V: TRBV6-5
D: TRBD1
DNA: TGTGCCAGCAGTTACTCACGGACAGGGCCTGGAAACACCATATATTTT
CDR3: CASSYSRTGPGNTIYF

J: TRBJ1-2
size: -
V: TRBV7-9
D: -
DNA: TGTGCCAGCAGCTTAATAATAGGCTACACCTTC
CDR3: CASSLIIGYTF

J: TRBJ1-6
size: -
V: TRBV19
D: -
DNA: TGTGCCAGTAGTATAGACCAGGGAAGGGGCTCACCCCTCCACTTT
CDR3: CASSIDQGRGSPLHF

J: TRBJ1-1
size: -
V: TRBV10-3
D: TRBD1
DNA: TGTGCCATCAGTGGGGGACAGGGATCTGAAGCTTTCTTT
CDR3: CAISGGQGSEAFF

J: TRBJ1-4
size: -
V: TRBV14
D: -
DNA: TGTGCCAGCAGCCAAGTCATGAGGACAGACCCAGCAACTAATGAAAAACTGTTTTTT
CDR3: CASSQVMRTDPATNEKLFF

J: TRBJ2-3
size: -
V: TRBV6-6
D: TRBD1
DNA: TGTGCCATCTCAAGGGGGCGCACAGATACGCAGTATTTT
CDR3: CAISRGRTDTQYF

J: TRBJ2-3
size: -
V: TRBV5-1
D: -
DNA: TGCGCCAGCAGCTTCCGAGACACAGATACGCAGTATTTT
CDR3: CASSFRDTDTQYF

J: TRBJ1-1
size: -
V: TRBV30
D: TRBD1
DNA: TGTGCCTGGAAGAGACAGGGTGGCACTGAAGCTTTCTTT
CDR3: CAWKRQGGTEAFF

J: TRBJ2-2
size: -
V: TRBV30
D: TRBD1
DNA: TGTGCCTGGAGTTCAATAACAGGGGACGGGGAGCTGTTTTTT
CDR3: CAWSSITGDGELFF

J: TRBJ1-5
size: -
V: TRBV3-1/TRBV3-2
D: -
DNA: TGTGCCAGCAGCCAAGATCCGAGGGCTCAGCCCCAGCATTTT
CDR3: CASSQDPRAQPQHF

J: TRBJ1-3
size: -
V: TRBV4-2
D: -
DNA: TGTGCCAGCAGCCATAGTCAGAGGGGGACCCGGGGATCGGGAAACACCATATATTTT
CDR3: CASSHSQRGTRGSGNTIYF

J: TRBJ1-1
size: -
V: TRBV9
D: -
DNA: TGTGCCAGCAGCGTAGATTGGAGGACTGAAGCTTTCTTT
CDR3: CASSVDWRTEAFF

J: TRBJ1-6
size: -
V: TRBV5-4
D: -
DNA: TGTGCCAGCAGCGGGGCCGGAGAGGGAGGTAATTCACCCCTCCACTTT
CDR3: CASSGAGEGGNSPLHF

J: TRBJ2-1
size: -
V: TRBV19
D: -
DNA: TGTGCCACCGGGTACAATGAGCAGTTCTTC
CDR3: CATGYNEQFF

J: TRBJ1-1
size: -
V: TRBV4-3
D: -
DNA: TGCGCCAGCAGCCCTAGTGGGGGGGATCGCGTGAACACTGAAGCTTTCTTT
CDR3: CASSPSGGDRVNTEAFF

J: TRBJ1-5
size: -
V: TRBV6-6
D: -
DNA: TGTGCCAGCAGTTACTCGTACGGGACACCTAATCAGCCCCAGCATTTT
CDR3: CASSYSYGTPNQPQHF

J: TRBJ1-3
size: -
V: TRBV5-1
D: -
DNA: TGCGCCAGCAGCTTCGGGGAGTCCTCTGGAAACACCATATATTTT
CDR3: CASSFGESSGNTIYF

J: TRBJ2-7
size: -
V: TRBV9
D: TRBD2
DNA: TGTGCCAGGCGGGGGGGTTTCCGCGAGCAGTACTTC
CDR3: CARRGGFREQYF

J: TRBJ2-7
size: -
V: TRBV3-1/TRBV3-2
D: -
DNA: TGTGCCAGCAGCCAAGCCCCATCCTACGAGCAGTACTTC
CDR3: CASSQAPSYEQYF

J: TRBJ2-2
size: -
V: TRBV3-1/TRBV3-2
D: -
DNA: TGTGCCAGCAGCCAGCCTAGCACCGGGGAGCTGTTTTTT
CDR3: CASSQPSTGELFF

J: TRBJ2-7
size: -
V: TRBV28
D: TRBD1
DNA: TGTGCCAGCAGTTTGGGGACAGGGGGCGTGAGCTCCTACGAGCAGTACTTC
CDR3: CASSLGTGGVSSYEQYF

J: TRBJ2-7
size: -
V: TRBV9
D: TRBD1
DNA: TGTGCCAGCAGCGGGACAGGGAACGAGCAGTACTTC
CDR3: CASSGTGNEQYF

J: TRBJ2-1
size: -
V: TRBV10-1
D: -
DNA: TGCGCCAGCAGTGGTGGCACTCGAGGCGATGAGCAGTTCTTC
CDR3: CASSGGTRGDEQFF

J: TRBJ1-2
size: -
V: TRBV18
D: -
DNA: TGTGCCAGCTCACCCCCACCGTCCCTCACTTTGGGCTACACCTTC
CDR3: CASSPPPSLTLGYTF

J: TRBJ2-7
size: -
V: TRBV6-2/TRBV6-3
D: -
DNA: TGTGCCAGCAGTTACCCAGAGCCCTCGTACGGGATCCGATCCTACGAGCAGTACTTC
CDR3: CASSYPEPSYGIRSYEQYF

J: TRBJ2-5
size: -
V: TRBV6-2/TRBV6-3
D: TRBD2
DNA: TGTGCCAGCAGTCCGGGGACTAGCGTGCCGGAGACCCAGTACTTC
CDR3: CASSPGTSVPETQYF

J: TRBJ1-2
size: -
V: TRBV4-2
D: TRBD1
DNA: TGTGCCAGCAGCCAAGTGTCCGGGACAGTAAACTATGGCTACACCTTC
CDR3: CASSQVSGTVNYGYTF

J: TRBJ2-7
size: many
V: TRBV5-6
D: TRBD1
DNA: TGTGCCAGCAGCTTGGGGGGCGGACAGGGTCTAGCGGAGCAGTACTTC
CDR3: CASSLGGGQGLAEQYF

J: TRBJ1-2
size: -
V: TRBV18
D: TRBD1
DNA: TGTGCCAGCTCACCTAGGGGACAGGACGGCTACACCTTC
CDR3: CASSPRGQDGYTF

J: TRBJ2-1
size: -
V: TRBV4-1
D: TRBD2
DNA: TGCGCCAGCAGCTCACCGGGACTAGCGGGGCCTGGCGAGTTCTTC
CDR3: CASSSPGLAGPGEFF

J: TRBJ2-1
size: -
V: TRBV18
D: TRBD2
DNA: TGTGCCAGCTCAGCCGGACTAGCGGGGATCATCCCTGAGCAGTTCTTC
CDR3: CASSAGLAGIIPEQFF

J: TRBJ1-4
size: once
V: TRBV4-1
D: -
DNA: TGCGCCAGCAGCCAAAACGCCCATCAGGGATCTAATGAAAAACTGTTTTTT
CDR3: CASSQNAHQGSNEKLFF

J: TRBJ1-1
size: -
V: TRBV6-6
D: TRBD1
DNA: TGTGCCAGCAGCTCCGGACAGGGGGATAAAGCTGAAGCTTTCTTT
CDR3: CASSSGQGDKAEAFF

J: TRBJ1-1
size: -
V: TRBV5-8
D: -
DNA: TGTGCCAGCAGCTCATCAGGGTATGGGAACACTGAAGCTTTCTTT
CDR3: CASSSSGYGNTEAFF

J: TRBJ1-5
size: -
V: TRBV2
D: -
DNA: TGTGCCAGCGGGGGGGATAGGGAGAGCAATCAGCCCCAGCATTTT
CDR3: CASGGDRESNQPQHF

J: TRBJ2-3
size: -
V: TRBV4-1
D: TRBD2
DNA: TGCGCCAGCAGCCAAGAGAGAACTAGCGGAGGGGCAGATACGCAGTATTTT
CDR3: CASSQERTSGGADTQYF

J: TRBJ1-2
size: -
V: TRBV7-8
D: TRBD1
DNA: TGTGCCAGCAGCCTACGACAGGGGAGTCTCTATGGCTACACCTTC
CDR3: CASSLRQGSLYGYTF

J: TRBJ1-2
size: few
V: TRBV5-1
D: -
DNA: TGCGCCAGCAGCTTGGAGGGGGTTAGAAACTATGGCTACACCTTC
CDR3: CASSLEGVRNYGYTF

J: TRBJ1-1
size: -
V: TRBV19
D: -
DNA: TGTGCCAGTAGTGGTGGCCCTAACACTGAAGCTTTCTTT
CDR3: CASSGGPNTEAFF

J: TRBJ1-2
size: -
V: TRBV18
D: TRBD1
DNA: TGTGCCAGCTCATCGGGCGCCCGGGACAGGGCGATGTCGATCGATGGCTACACCTTC
CDR3: CASSSGARDRAMSIDGYTF

J: TRBJ2-7
size: -
V: TRBV4-1
D: TRBD1
DNA: TGCGCCAGCAGCCCCGGACAGGGGTCCTCCTACGAGCAGTACTTC
CDR3: CASSPGQGSSYEQYF

J: TRBJ2-5
size: -
V: TRBV18
D: -
DNA: TGTGCCAGCTCACCACCGCCAGGTCCCCGAGAGACCCAGTACTTC
CDR3: CASSPPPGPRETQYF